This T cell receptor (beta chain) comes out of a study of technical replicates of blood from a handful of donors. This table comes from immunoSEQ multiplex PCR, and its TCRdb copy is limited to in-frame clones, with some not included. This table has fewer than 90,000 clones, 85% to 95% appearing once. The CDR3 sequence is 15 residues long. Germline V gene lookup returns CDR1 SGDLS and CDR2 YYNGEE. V was trimmed by 0 bases and J by 1 base, leaving 11 bases between them. Source material: T cells isolated from PBMCs. The rearrangement uses TRBV9 and TRBJ2-7; TRBD2 is a possible D gene (5 bases). This clonotype originated in a human donor in good health. CDR3 region: CASSVVGEPSYEQYF. For the CDR3, the DNA is TGTGCCAGCAGCGTAGTCGGGGAGCCATCCTACGAGCAGTACTTC.